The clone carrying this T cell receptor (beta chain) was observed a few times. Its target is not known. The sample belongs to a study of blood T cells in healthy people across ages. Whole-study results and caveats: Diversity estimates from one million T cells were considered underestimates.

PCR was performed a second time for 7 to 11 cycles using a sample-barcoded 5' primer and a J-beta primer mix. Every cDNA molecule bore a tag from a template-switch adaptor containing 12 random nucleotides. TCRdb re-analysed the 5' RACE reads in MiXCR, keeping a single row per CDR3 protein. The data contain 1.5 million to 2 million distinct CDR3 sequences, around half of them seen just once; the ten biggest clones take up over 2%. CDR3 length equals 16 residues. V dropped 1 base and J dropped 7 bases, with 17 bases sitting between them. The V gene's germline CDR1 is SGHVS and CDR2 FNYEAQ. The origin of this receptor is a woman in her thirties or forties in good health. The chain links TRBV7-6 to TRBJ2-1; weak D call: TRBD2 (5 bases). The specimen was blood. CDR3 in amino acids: CASSLEISGSLNEQFF. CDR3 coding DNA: TGTGCCAGCAGCTTAGAGATAAGCGGCTCCCTTAATGAGCAGTTCTTC.